This T cell receptor beta chain is from a study of tumor-infiltrating lymphocytes in localized non-small cell lung cancer. Study in general: Several tumor histologies, both smoking statuses, and some post-neoadjuvant chemotherapy samples were included. Whole-study findings and limits: Not all patients were TCR sequenced, owing to tissue quantity.

This table comes from immunoSEQ multiplex PCR, and its TCRdb copy is limited to in-frame clones, with some not included. Of about 7,100 clones in the sample, roughly 70% were seen once. Details on this clone: Its specificity is not known.

V was pared by 4 bases and J by 2 bases, with 9 bases between. This CDR3 contains 13 residues. Germline CDR1 is SGHNT and CDR2 is YYREEE (reference sequence). The V gene is TRBV5-4, the J gene TRBJ1-2, with D possibly TRBD1 on 6 matching bases. The sequence came from a human donor with non-small cell lung cancer. The specimen sequenced was uninvolved lung tissue not adjacent to the tumor. CDR3 coding DNA: TGTGCCAGCAGCCGAGGACAGAACTATGGCTACACCTTC. Its protein is CASSRGQNYGYTF.